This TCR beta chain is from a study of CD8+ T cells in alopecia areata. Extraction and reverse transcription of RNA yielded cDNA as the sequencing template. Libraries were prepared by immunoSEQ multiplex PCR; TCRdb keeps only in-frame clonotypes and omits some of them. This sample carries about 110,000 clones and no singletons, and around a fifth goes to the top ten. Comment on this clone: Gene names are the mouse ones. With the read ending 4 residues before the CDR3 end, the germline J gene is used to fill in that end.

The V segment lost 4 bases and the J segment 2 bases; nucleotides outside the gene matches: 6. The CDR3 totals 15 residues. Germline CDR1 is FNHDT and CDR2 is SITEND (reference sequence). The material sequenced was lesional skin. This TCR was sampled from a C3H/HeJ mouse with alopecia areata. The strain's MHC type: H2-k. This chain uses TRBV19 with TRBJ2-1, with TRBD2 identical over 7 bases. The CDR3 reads CASSDPGLYYAEQFF. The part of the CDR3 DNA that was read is TGTGCCAGCAGTGACCCGGGACTGTACTATGCT.